The 7 T cell receptor beta chains presented below share a single source sample, sequenced in a study of cytomegalovirus exposure and HLA in healthy donors (dated by TCRdb to about 2017). Library preparation was by the immunoSEQ multiplex PCR assay. For the multiplex PCR, a mixture combining 60 forward primers for TCR Vbeta segments and 13 reverse primers for TCR Jbeta segments was used. TCRdb retrieved this table from immuneACCESS and kept in-frame rearrangements only. Not all clones are present; in checked studies, unresolved V genes account for under half, and no reason is known for the remainder. The sample table records approximately 100,000 clones; approximately 80% of these occur just once. Approximately 5% of the sample rests with the top ten. Sequencing was done on a sample of PBMCs. These receptors were obtained from a woman in her late teens or twenties in good health and CMV-seropositive.

The rearrangement joins TRBV29-1 to TRBJ2-1; TRBD1 matches at 7 bases. V lost 7 bases and J lost 5; bases outside the gene matches: 8. The CDR3 has 13 residues. Germline V gene lookup returns CDR1 SQVTM and CDR2 ANQGSEA. The DNA of the CDR3 is TGCAGCGGGACGGCAGGGGGAAACAATGAGCAGTTCTTC. Translated: CSGTAGGNNEQFF.

The genes are TRBV30 and TRBJ2-7, with D possibly being TRBD1 (5 bases). This CDR3 has 16 residues. CDR1 and CDR2 (germline): GTSNPN, SVGIG (reference sequence). The V gene lost 0 bases and the J gene lost 2 bases, with 17 bases spanning the gap. As DNA, the CDR3 is TGTGCCTGGAGTGTACCTTACCAGGGCAGAGCCTACGAGCAGTACTTC. Protein product: CAWSVPYQGRAYEQYF.

This rearrangement joins TRBV9 to TRBJ2-7; TRBD2 matches at 10 bases. This CDR3 is 14 amino acids long. After removal of 4 bases from V and 5 bases from J, the junction contained 6 bases not matched to a gene. Germline V lookup: CDR1 SGDLS, CDR2 YYNGEE. Written as DNA, the CDR3 is TGTGCCAGCAGCCCTAGCGGGAGCTTCGACGAGCAGTACTTC. This gives the protein CASSPSGSFDEQYF.

The chain combines TRBV6-6 with TRBJ2-5, with TRBD2 matching over 7 bases. Germline V gene data show CDR1 as MNHNY and CDR2 as SVGAGI (reference sequence). The J segment lost 4 bases and the V segment lost 6 bases, leaving 8 bases of the junction unmatched. The CDR3 runs 14 residues. Written as DNA, the CDR3 is TGTGCCAGCAGCTGGGGGGAGGGTCGAGAGACCCAGTACTTC. It yields the protein CASSWGEGRETQYF.

The chain uses TRBV30 and TRBJ1-1; tentatively, D is TRBD1 (6 bases). The CDR3 is made up of 14 amino acids. V was shortened by 5 bases and J by 1 base, with 14 bases between the two germline ends. Germline lookup yields CDR1 GTSNPN and CDR2 SVGIG (reference sequence). CDR3 loop: CAWGRGASNTEAFF. CDR3 nucleotide sequence: TGTGCCTGGGGACGGGGGGCCTCGAACACTGAAGCTTTCTTT.

This rearrangement joins TRBV7-6 to TRBJ2-2; unclear D gene. The V gene's germline CDR1 is SGHVS and CDR2 FNYEAQ. The CDR3 is 14 residues long. The V end was cut by 5 bases, the J end by 1 base, with 8 bases between. The CDR3 spells CASSLRGNTGELFF. In nucleotides, the CDR3 is TGTGCCAGCAGCCTACGTGGGAACACCGGGGAGCTGTTTTTT.

This chain connects TRBV29-1 to TRBJ1-4; D remains ambiguous. V was cut by 3 bases and J by 7 bases, with 12 bases left in between. The CDR3 runs to 13 residues. The germline V gene encodes CDR1 SQVTM and CDR2 ANQGSEA. The CDR3 DNA reads TGCAGCGTTGAGGTATCGGCGGGTGAAAAACTGTTTTTT. This sequence encodes CSVEVSAGEKLFF.